The 31 T cell receptor beta chains in this list originate from one sample, sequenced in a study of cytomegalovirus exposure and HLA in healthy donors. The PCR had 60 Vbeta and 13 Jbeta primers. Only in-frame clones appear in the TCRdb table, and some are missing; sequencing was by immunoSEQ multiplex PCR. Of approximately 100,000 clones listed, 75% to 90% are singletons. The sample was PBMCs. These receptors were collected from a man aged 25 to 45 in good health and CMV-seronegative.

By share, this clone counts as medium-sized (0.01 to 0.1%). The rearrangement uses TRBV5-4 and TRBJ2-2, with 8 bases matching TRBD1. CDR1 SGHNT and CDR2 YYREEE come from the germline V gene (reference sequence). The CDR3 covers 16 residues. The V gene end was trimmed by 2 bases and the J gene end by 6 bases; junction bases not matched to a gene: 9. As DNA, the CDR3 is TGTGCCAGCAGCTTCGACAGGGGTTCGTTGGCCGGGGAGCTGTTTTTT. It is translated as CASSFDRGSLAGELFF.

The CDR3 sequence: CASSPWTGHYGYTF. CDR3 nucleotide sequence: TGTGCCAGCAGTCCGTGGACAGGGCACTATGGCTACACCTTC. The rearrangement uses TRBV27 and TRBJ1-2; 8 bases are a match to TRBD1. The CDR3 runs 14 residues. The germline V gene encodes CDR1 MNHEY and CDR2 SMNVEV (reference sequence). V gave up 5 bases and J gave up 3 bases; unmatched junction bases: 5.

This chain joins TRBV2 and TRBJ2-6; 7 bases match TRBD1. Per the germline V gene, CDR1 is SNHLY and CDR2 is FYNNEI. CDR3 length equals 20 residues. V was pared by 6 bases and J by 0 bases, with 17 bases of the junction left unmatched. CDR3 residues: CASRPGTVPLGSSGANVLTF. DNA for the CDR3: TGTGCCAGCAGACCCGGGACAGTGCCTCTGGGTAGCTCTGGGGCCAACGTCCTGACTTTC.

The V call is TRBV19, the J call TRBJ1-5; TRBD1 matches at 8 bases. The CDR3 is 17 amino acids. V trimming: 2 bases; J trimming: 5 bases; junction bases outside the gene matches: 11. CDR1 and CDR2 from the germline V gene are LNHDA and SQIVND (reference sequence). In DNA, the CDR3 is TGTGCCAGTAGTATACAGGGGGCGCCTAGTTCGCATCAGCCCCAGCATTTT. Translating gives CASSIQGAPSSHQPQHF.

This clone was recorded once. This chain connects TRBV29-1 to TRBJ2-3; 9 nucleotides match TRBD2. The germline gives CDR1 SQVTM, CDR2 ANQGSEA. V shed 4 bases, J shed 9 bases, and the junction held 11 bases outside the gene matches. The CDR3 covers 14 residues. This CDR3 reads CSVGSAGGQDTQYF. CDR3 nucleotide sequence: TGCAGCGTTGGCTCGGCGGGAGGGCAGGACACGCAGTATTTT.

The chain links TRBV29-1 to TRBJ2-1; D gene uncertain. Germline assignment: CDR1 SQVTM and CDR2 ANQGSEA. V was shortened by 8 bases and J by 1 base, with 12 bases between the two germline ends. The CDR3 extends over 13 amino acids. The CDR3 loop is CSSKQNSYNEQFF. DNA for the CDR3: TGCAGCTCCAAACAGAATTCCTACAATGAGCAGTTCTTC.

The table lists this clone with a few counts. This sample includes further DNA sequences coding for the same CDR3. This chain uses TRBV11-3 with TRBJ2-3; D ambiguous. Germline assignment: CDR1 SGHNT and CDR2 YENEEA. The CDR3 length is 14 residues. V lost 1 base and J lost 0, with 5 bases in between. The CDR3 loop reads CASSLGRSTDTQYF. Here the CDR3 DNA reads TGTGCCAGCAGCTTAGGTCGGAGCACAGATACGCAGTATTTT. The whole variable domain, filled in from reference TRBV11-3 and TRBJ2-3, reads EAGVVQSPRYKIIEKKQPVAFWCNPISGHNTLYWYLQNLGQGPELLIRYENEEAVDDSQLPKDRFSAERLKGVDSTLKIQPAELGDSAVYLCASSLGRSTDTQYFGPGTRLTVL.

This chain uses TRBV13 with TRBJ2-7, with TRBD1 as a possible D gene (6 bases). CDR3 length equals 14 residues. V lost 1 base, J lost 7 bases, and 14 bases lay in between. CDR1 and CDR2 (germline): PRHDT, FYEKMQ (reference sequence). The CDR3 is CASSLANRVREQYF. For the CDR3, the DNA is TGTGCCAGCAGCTTAGCGAACAGGGTGCGAGAGCAGTACTTC.

This sequence joins TRBV7-2 and TRBJ2-1, with D unresolved. The germline gives CDR1 SGHTA, CDR2 FQGNSA. V was shortened by 5 bases and J by 9 bases, with 14 bases between the two germline ends. The CDR3 totals 13 residues. As DNA, the CDR3 is TGTGCCAGCAGCCCGGGTAGTGTGGGTGAGCAGTTCTTC. The encoded protein is CASSPGSVGEQFF.

The J gene is TRBJ1-6, the V gene TRBV5-8; perhaps TRBD1 as D (6 bases). The CDR3 runs to 15 residues. Between the trimmed V and J ends, which lost 5 bases and 8 bases, there was a span of 17 bases. The germline V gene has CDR1 SGHTS and CDR2 YDEGEE. The CDR3: CASRPKQGPDSPLHF. The CDR3 region has the DNA TGTGCCAGCAGACCTAAACAGGGCCCGGATTCACCCCTCCACTTT.

The rearrangement uses TRBV28 and TRBJ1-2; 7 nucleotides align to TRBD1. In germline, CDR1 is MDHEN, CDR2 SYDVKM. The CDR3 loop spans 15 amino acids. The trim removed 5 bases at V and 4 bases at J, leaving 10 bases unmatched. CDR3 bases: TGTGCCAGCAGTCCGACAGGGCAGGCGGCCTATGGCTACACCTTC. Translation: CASSPTGQAAYGYTF.

This clone was seen a single time. The chain carries TRBV9 and TRBJ2-1; 7 bases fit TRBD1. Germline CDR1 SGDLS, CDR2 YYNGEE. The CDR3 has 15 amino acids. V lost 3 bases and J lost 3; bases outside the gene matches: 6. This CDR3 is CASSGTGDDYNEQFF. The CDR3 DNA reads TGTGCCAGCAGCGGAACAGGGGACGACTACAATGAGCAGTTCTTC. The full variable domain, its missing parts supplied by reference TRBV9 and TRBJ2-1, is DSGVTQTPKHLITATGQRVTLRCSPRSGDLSVYWYQQSLDQGLQFLIQYYNGEERAKGNILERFSAQQFPDLHSELNLSSLELGDSALYFCASSGTGDDYNEQFFGPGTRLTVL.

The V call is TRBV5-1, the J call TRBJ2-2, with TRBD2 matching over 14 bases. Germline CDR1 is SGHRS and CDR2 is YFSETQ. The trim removed 4 bases at V and 4 bases at J, leaving 6 bases unmatched. There are 17 residues in the CDR3. The CDR3 DNA follows: TGCGCCAGCAGCCTCGGGACTAGCGGGAGCGGCACCGGGGAGCTGTTTTTT. It encodes CASSLGTSGSGTGELFF.

This sequence joins TRBV4-3 and TRBJ2-6; D possibly corresponds to TRBD1 (5 bases). The V gene's germline CDR1 is LGHNA and CDR2 YSLEER. Deletions cut 0 bases from V and 0 bases from J, with 9 bases between. The CDR3 length is 17 residues. The CDR3 protein is CASSQDYRTSGANVLTF. CDR3 DNA sequence: TGCGCCAGCAGCCAAGATTACAGGACCTCTGGGGCCAACGTCCTGACTTTC.

V and J are TRBV7-3 and TRBJ2-7; 7 bases are a match to TRBD2. V dropped 1 base and J dropped 0; count of bases not matched to a gene: 3. CDR1 is SGHTA and CDR2 is FQGTGA in the germline V gene. This CDR3 has 15 residues. Here the CDR3 DNA reads TGTGCCAGCAGCTTAAGCGGGGGACCCTCCTACGAGCAGTACTTC. Its protein product is CASSLSGGPSYEQYF.

V usage is TRBV7-9 and J usage is TRBJ1-5; D might be TRBD1 (6 bases). The germline gives CDR1 SEHNR, CDR2 FQNEAQ (reference sequence). Trimming pared 5 bases from V and 2 bases from J, leaving 13 bases between. The CDR3 is 15 amino acids. CDR3 protein: CASSQAGAGNQPQHF. CDR3 DNA sequence: TGTGCCAGCAGCCAGGCGGGGGCGGGCAATCAGCCCCAGCATTTT.

The genes are TRBV5-1 and TRBJ1-6; D remains ambiguous. The germline gives CDR1 SGHRS, CDR2 YFSETQ. Trimming left V 1 base short and J 0 bases short, with 14 bases between. CDR3 size: 18 residues. In DNA, the CDR3 is TGCGCCAGCAGCTTGAGGATTGCGGGTAGCTCCTATAATTCACCCCTCCACTTT. Protein sequence: CASSLRIAGSSYNSPLHF.

This chain connects TRBV4-1 to TRBJ2-5; 8 bases line up with TRBD2. The J call is in doubt because the DNA end fits TRBJ2-7 better. CDR1 MGHRA and CDR2 YSYEKL come from the germline V gene. This CDR3 region has 16 residues. Written as DNA, the CDR3 is TGCGCCAGCAGCCAAGATAACAGCGGGAGTTACTACGAGCAGTACTTC. This encodes CASSQDNSGSYYEQYF.

The chain carries TRBV6-5 and TRBJ1-1; D is perhaps TRBD1 (6 bases). The germline gives CDR1 MNHEY, CDR2 SVGAGI. The CDR3 has 12 residues. V gave up 7 bases and J gave up 9 bases, with 15 bases separating them. The CDR3 sequence: CASTPGRGKAFF. As DNA, the CDR3 is TGTGCCAGCACCCCAGGGAGGGGGAAAGCTTTCTTT.

The V gene is TRBV7-9, the J gene TRBJ1-3, with 7 bases lining up with TRBD1. CDR1 is SEHNR, CDR2 FQNEAQ, per germline (reference sequence). Losses at the gene ends were 4 bases for V and 5 bases for J; bases not matched to a gene: 14. The CDR3 covers 17 residues. The chain's CDR3 is CASSSSTDRSGRNTIYF. For the CDR3, the DNA is TGTGCCAGCAGCTCCTCGACGGACAGGTCGGGACGAAACACCATATATTTT.

The chain is built from TRBV5-1 and TRBJ2-1; 7 bases agree with TRBD1. CDR3 length: 12 residues. Per the germline V gene, CDR1 is SGHRS and CDR2 is YFSETQ. The ends lost 2 bases at V and 12 bases at J; junction bases unmatched: 5. This CDR3 is CASSFDREGQFF. The CDR3 DNA sequence: TGCGCCAGCAGCTTCGACAGGGAAGGGCAGTTCTTC.

This clone occurred once. This chain joins TRBV6-4 and TRBJ2-3; TRBD2 matches 12 bases. CDR1 and CDR2 (germline): MRHNA, SNTAGT. The V and J ends lost 2 bases and 7 bases, in that order; junction bases with no gene match: 7. The CDR3 is 16 amino acids. The CDR3: CASSDTASGGANTQYF. In nucleotides, the CDR3 is TGTGCCAGCAGTGACACTGCTAGCGGGGGGGCGAATACGCAGTATTTT.

V gene TRBV9 combines with J gene TRBJ2-1; D call uncertain. V lost 0 bases and J 8 bases, leaving 6 bases between the germline ends. CDR1 is SGDLS and CDR2 is YYNGEE in the germline V gene. This CDR3 has 12 amino acids. This CDR3 reads CASSVAVDEQFF. CDR3 DNA sequence: TGTGCCAGCAGCGTAGCGGTGGATGAGCAGTTCTTC.

The chain employs TRBV2 and TRBJ2-7, with 8 bases aligning to TRBD2. Trimming removed 0 bases from V and 6 bases from J; junction bases left unmatched: 4. The CDR3 consists of 14 residues. The V gene's germline CDR1 is SNHLY and CDR2 FYNNEI. The CDR3 reads CASSEASGRGEQYF. CDR3 DNA sequence: TGTGCCAGCAGTGAAGCCAGCGGGAGAGGCGAGCAGTACTTC. The variable domain in full, completed from reference TRBV2 and TRBJ2-7, reads EPEVTQTPSHQVTQMGQEVILRCVPISNHLYFYWYRQILGQKVEFLVSFYNNEISEKSEIFDDQFSVERPDGSNFTLKIRSTKLEDSAMYFCASSEASGRGEQYFGPGTRLTVT.

The rearrangement links TRBV21-1 to TRBJ2-1; the table's D call TRBD2 went unverified against the DNA. TRBV21-1 is a listed pseudogene. The CDR3 covers 12 residues. The CDR3 sequence: CASRPGLYEQFF. CDR3 coding DNA: TGTGCCAGCAGGCCAGGACTATATGAGCAGTTCTTC.

This chain uses TRBV30 with TRBJ2-2; D not resolved. Trimming took off 0 bases at V and 1 base at J, with 9 bases between the two ends. Germline loops: CDR1 GTSNPN, CDR2 SVGIG (reference sequence). The CDR3 loop spans 15 amino acids. The CDR3 nucleotides are TGTGCCTGGAGTGTACTGAGTGGGAACACCGGGGAGCTGTTTTTT. Amino acid sequence: CAWSVLSGNTGELFF.

This chain connects TRBV5-6 to TRBJ2-7; D gene unclear. This CDR3 is 14 amino acids long. Deletions cut 0 bases from V and 3 bases from J, with 10 bases between. Germline lookup yields CDR1 SGHDT and CDR2 YYEEEE. The CDR3 spells CASSLGLQLYEQYF. The CDR3 coding sequence is TGTGCCAGCAGCTTGGGACTTCAACTCTACGAGCAGTACTTC.

This clone was observed once. V and J are TRBV6-5 and TRBJ1-5, with TRBD1 identical over 8 bases. After removal of 6 bases from V and 7 bases from J, the junction contained 8 bases not matched to a gene. Germline CDR1 reads MNHEY; CDR2 reads SVGAGI. The CDR3 sequence is 14 residues long. In nucleotides, the CDR3 is TGTGCCAGCAGGGCAGGGGGCGACCGGCAGCCCCAGCATTTT. Protein product: CASRAGGDRQPQHF.

The V call is TRBV29-1, the J call TRBJ2-5; D might be TRBD2 (6 bases). The germline V gene encodes CDR1 SQVTM and CDR2 ANQGSEA. Deletions cut 6 bases from V and 3 bases from J, with 11 bases between. The CDR3 spans 12 residues. The CDR3 sequence is CSVPGLEETQYF. The CDR3, as DNA: TGCAGCGTCCCGGGACTGGAAGAGACCCAGTACTTC.

The chain uses TRBV5-1 and TRBJ1-6; the D is unclear. V was shortened by 4 bases and J by 8 bases, with 13 bases between the two germline ends. Germline loops: CDR1 SGHRS, CDR2 YFSETQ. This CDR3 region has 14 residues. The DNA for the CDR3 is TGCGCCAGCAGCCCTTCGGGTTTTGATTCACCCCTCCACTTT. It yields the protein CASSPSGFDSPLHF.

The chain has TRBV6-5 and TRBJ1-3, with 7 bases identical to TRBD1. The CDR3 is 14 residues long. Unmatched junction bases numbered 9, after V lost 4 bases and J lost 9 bases. CDR1 is MNHEY, CDR2 SVGAGI, per germline. CDR3 sequence: CASSFDRAGVTIYF. The CDR3 DNA reads as TGTGCCAGCAGTTTTGACAGGGCAGGAGTCACCATATATTTT.